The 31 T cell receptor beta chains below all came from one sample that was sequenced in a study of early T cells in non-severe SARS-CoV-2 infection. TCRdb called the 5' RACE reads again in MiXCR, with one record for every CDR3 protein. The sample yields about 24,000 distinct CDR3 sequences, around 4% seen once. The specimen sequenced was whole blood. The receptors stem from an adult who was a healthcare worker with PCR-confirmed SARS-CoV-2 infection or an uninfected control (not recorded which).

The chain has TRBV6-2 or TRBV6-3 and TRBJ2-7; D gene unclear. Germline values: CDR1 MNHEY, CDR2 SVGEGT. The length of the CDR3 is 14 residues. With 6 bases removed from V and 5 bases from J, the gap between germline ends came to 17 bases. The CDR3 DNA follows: TGTGCCAGCAGCTACGTGTCGGATGACGACGAGCAGTACTTC. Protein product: CASSYVSDDDEQYF.

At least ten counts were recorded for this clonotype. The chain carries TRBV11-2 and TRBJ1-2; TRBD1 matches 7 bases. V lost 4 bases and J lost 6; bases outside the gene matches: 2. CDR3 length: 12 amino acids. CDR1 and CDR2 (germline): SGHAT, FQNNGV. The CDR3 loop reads CASSSTGDGYTF. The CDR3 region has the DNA TGTGCCAGCAGCTCCACAGGGGATGGCTACACCTTC.

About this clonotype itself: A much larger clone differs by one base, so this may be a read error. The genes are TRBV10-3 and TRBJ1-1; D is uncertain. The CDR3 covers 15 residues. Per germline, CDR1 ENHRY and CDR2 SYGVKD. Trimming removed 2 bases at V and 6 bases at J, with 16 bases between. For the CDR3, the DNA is TGTGCCATCAGTGAGACGGGAACCCCCGGGCCTGAAGCTTTCTTT. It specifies CAISETGTPGPEAFF.

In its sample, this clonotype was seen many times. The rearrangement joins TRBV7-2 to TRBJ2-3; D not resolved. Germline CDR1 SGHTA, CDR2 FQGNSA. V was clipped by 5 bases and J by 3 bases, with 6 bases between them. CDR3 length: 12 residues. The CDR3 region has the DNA TGTGCCAGCAGCGCGTTTACAGATACGCAGTATTTT. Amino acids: CASSAFTDTQYF.

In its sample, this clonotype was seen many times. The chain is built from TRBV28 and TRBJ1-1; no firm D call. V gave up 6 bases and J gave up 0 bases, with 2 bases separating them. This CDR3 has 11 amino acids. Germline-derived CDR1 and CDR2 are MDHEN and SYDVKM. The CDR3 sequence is CASRLNTEAFF. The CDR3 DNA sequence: TGTGCCAGCAGGTTGAACACTGAAGCTTTCTTT.

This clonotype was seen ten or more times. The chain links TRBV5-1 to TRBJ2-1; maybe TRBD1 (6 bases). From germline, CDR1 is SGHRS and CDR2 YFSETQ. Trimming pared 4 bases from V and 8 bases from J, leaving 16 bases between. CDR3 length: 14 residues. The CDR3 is CASSIEPDRYEQFF. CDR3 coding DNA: TGCGCCAGCAGCATCGAACCGGACAGATATGAGCAGTTCTTC.

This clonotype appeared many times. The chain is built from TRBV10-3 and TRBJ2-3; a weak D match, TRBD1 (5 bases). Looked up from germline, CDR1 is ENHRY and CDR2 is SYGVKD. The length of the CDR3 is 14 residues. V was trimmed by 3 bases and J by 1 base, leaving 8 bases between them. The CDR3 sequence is CAISDRAGTDTQYF. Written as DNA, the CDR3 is TGTGCCATCAGTGACAGGGCCGGCACAGATACGCAGTATTTT.

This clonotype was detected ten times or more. In DNA form, the CDR3 reads TGTGCCAGCAGCTCCGGCGGGGCGTCGAACACCGGGGAGCTGTTTTTT. This translates into CASSSGGASNTGELFF. The chain employs TRBV5-4 and TRBJ2-2, with D tentatively TRBD2 (6 bases). Germline V gene sequence: CDR1 SGHNT, CDR2 YYREEE (reference sequence). Trimming cost V 3 bases and J 0 bases, with 12 bases left between them. This CDR3 spans 16 amino acids.

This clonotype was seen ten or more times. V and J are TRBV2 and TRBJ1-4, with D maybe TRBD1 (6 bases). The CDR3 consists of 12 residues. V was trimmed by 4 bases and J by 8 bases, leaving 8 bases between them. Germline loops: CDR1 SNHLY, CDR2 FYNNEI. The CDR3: CASSGQGEKLFF. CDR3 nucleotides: TGTGCCAGCAGTGGTCAGGGGGAAAAACTGTTTTTT.

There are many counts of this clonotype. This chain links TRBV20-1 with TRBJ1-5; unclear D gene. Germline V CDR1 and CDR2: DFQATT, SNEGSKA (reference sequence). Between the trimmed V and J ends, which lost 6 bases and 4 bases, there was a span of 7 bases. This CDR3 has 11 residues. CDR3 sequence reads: CSASKNQPQHF. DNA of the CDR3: TGCAGTGCCTCAAAAAATCAGCCCCAGCATTTT.

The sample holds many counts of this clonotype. As DNA, the CDR3 is TGCAGTGCTAGAGCCGGCGGGGAATTGAACAATGAGCAGTTCTTC. It specifies CSARAGGELNNEQFF. The chain links TRBV20-1 to TRBJ2-1; possible D gene TRBD2, 6 bases. The CDR3 runs to 15 residues. The germline gives CDR1 DFQATT, CDR2 SNEGSKA (reference sequence). V was trimmed by 1 base and J by 5 bases, leaving 15 bases between them.

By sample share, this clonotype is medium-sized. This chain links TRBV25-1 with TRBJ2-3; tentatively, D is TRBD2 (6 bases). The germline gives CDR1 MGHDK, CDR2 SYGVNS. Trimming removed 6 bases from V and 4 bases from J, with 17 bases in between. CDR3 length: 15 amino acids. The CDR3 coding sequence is TGTGCCAGCAGCCCCGTGGAGGGTAGCGCAGATACGCAGTATTTT. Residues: CASSPVEGSADTQYF. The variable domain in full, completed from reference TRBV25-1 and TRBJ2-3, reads EADIYQTPRYLVIGTGKKITLECSQTMGHDKMYWYQQDPGMELHLIHYSYGVNSTEKGDLSSESTVSRIRTEHFPLTLESARPSHTSQYLCASSPVEGSADTQYFGPGTRLTVL.

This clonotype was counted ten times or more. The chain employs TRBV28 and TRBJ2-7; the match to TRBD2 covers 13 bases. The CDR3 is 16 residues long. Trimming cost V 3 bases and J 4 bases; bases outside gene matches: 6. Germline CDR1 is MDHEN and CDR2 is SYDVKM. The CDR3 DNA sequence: TGTGCCAGCAGTTTTCAAGGACTAGCGGGAGTTTACGAGCAGTACTTC. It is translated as CASSFQGLAGVYEQYF.

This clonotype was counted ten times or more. CDR3 nucleotide sequence: TGTGCCAGCAGTTTAGTCGGGACAACCGGGGACGAGCAGTACTTC. Translation: CASSLVGTTGDEQYF. V gene TRBV12-3 or TRBV12-4 combines with J gene TRBJ2-7, with D tentatively TRBD1 (6 bases). CDR3 length equals 15 residues. V was cut by 1 base and J by 5 bases, with 15 bases left in between.

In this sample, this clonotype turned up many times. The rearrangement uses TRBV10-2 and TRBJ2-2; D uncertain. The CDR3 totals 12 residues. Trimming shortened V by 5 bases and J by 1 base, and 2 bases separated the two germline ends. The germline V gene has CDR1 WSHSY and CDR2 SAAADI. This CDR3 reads CASSLNTGELFF. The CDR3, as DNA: TGCGCCAGCAGTTTGAACACCGGGGAGCTGTTTTTT.

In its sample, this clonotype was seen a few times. The CDR3 DNA reads TGCAGTGTCGACAGGAGGGGTACCGGGACTAGCGGGGTTGGCACAGATACGCAGTATTTT. This codes for CSVDRRGTGTSGVGTDTQYF. This chain joins TRBV20-1 and TRBJ2-3; 13 bases match TRBD2. Germline lookup yields CDR1 DFQATT and CDR2 SNEGSKA (reference sequence). The junction had 20 bases not matched to a gene; V was cut back by 7 bases and J by 1 base. CDR3 length: 20 amino acids.

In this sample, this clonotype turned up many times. The CDR3: CASSRAEYGYTF. DNA of the CDR3: TGTGCCAGCAGCAGGGCTGAATATGGCTACACCTTC. The V gene is TRBV4-2, the J gene TRBJ1-2; no definite D call. CDR3 length: 12 residues. Germline V gene data show CDR1 as LGHNA and CDR2 as YNFKEQ. V lost 5 bases and J lost 5, with 9 bases in between.

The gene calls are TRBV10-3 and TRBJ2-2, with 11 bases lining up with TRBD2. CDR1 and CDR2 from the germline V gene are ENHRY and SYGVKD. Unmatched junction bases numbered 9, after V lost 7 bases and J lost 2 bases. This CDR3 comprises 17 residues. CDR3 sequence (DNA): TGTGCCATCACCGATCTAGCGGGGGGCCAAAACACCGGGGAGCTGTTTTTT. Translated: CAITDLAGGQNTGELFF.

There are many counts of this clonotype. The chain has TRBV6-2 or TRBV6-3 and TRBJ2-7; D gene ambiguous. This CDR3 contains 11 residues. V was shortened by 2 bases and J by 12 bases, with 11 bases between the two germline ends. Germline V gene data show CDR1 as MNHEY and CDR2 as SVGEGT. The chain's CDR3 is CASSYRVMAYF. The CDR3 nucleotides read TGTGCCAGCAGTTACCGGGTGATGGCGTACTTC.

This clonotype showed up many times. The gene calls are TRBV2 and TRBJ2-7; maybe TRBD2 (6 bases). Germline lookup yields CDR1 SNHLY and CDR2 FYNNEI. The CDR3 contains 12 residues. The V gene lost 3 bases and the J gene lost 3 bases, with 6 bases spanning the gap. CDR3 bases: TGTGCCAGCAGTGACGGGGGCTACGAGCAGTACTTC. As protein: CASSDGGYEQYF.

CDR3 sequence (DNA): TGCGCCAGCAGCTTGGACAGGGAGGTGGGGCAGTTCTTC. It yields the protein CASSLDREVGQFF. The rearrangement uses TRBV5-1 and TRBJ2-1, with D perhaps assigned TRBD1 or TRBD2 (6 bases each). The CDR3 is 13 amino acids. The V gene lost 0 bases and the J gene lost 12 bases, with 13 bases spanning the gap. Germline lookup yields CDR1 SGHRS and CDR2 YFSETQ.

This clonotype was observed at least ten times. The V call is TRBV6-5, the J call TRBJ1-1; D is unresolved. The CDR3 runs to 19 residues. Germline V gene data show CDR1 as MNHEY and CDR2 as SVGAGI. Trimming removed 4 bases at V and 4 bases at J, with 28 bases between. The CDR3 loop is CASSSSRPWTVGVVTEAFF. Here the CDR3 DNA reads TGTGCCAGCAGTTCGTCAAGACCCTGGACCGTTGGAGTTGTCACTGAAGCTTTCTTT.

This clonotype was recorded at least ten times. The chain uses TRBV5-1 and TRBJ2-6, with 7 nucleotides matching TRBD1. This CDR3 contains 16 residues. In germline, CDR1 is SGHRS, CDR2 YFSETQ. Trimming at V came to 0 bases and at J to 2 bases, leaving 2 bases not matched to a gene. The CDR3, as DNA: TGCGCCAGCAGCTTGGCCCAGGGGGCTGGGGCCAACGTCCTGACTTTC. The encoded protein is CASSLAQGAGANVLTF.

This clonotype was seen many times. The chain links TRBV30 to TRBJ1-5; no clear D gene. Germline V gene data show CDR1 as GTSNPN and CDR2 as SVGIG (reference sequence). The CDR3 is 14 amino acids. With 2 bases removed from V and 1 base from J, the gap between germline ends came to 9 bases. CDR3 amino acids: CAWSRVGSNQPQHF. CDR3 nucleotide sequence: TGTGCCTGGAGTAGGGTAGGGAGCAATCAGCCCCAGCATTTT. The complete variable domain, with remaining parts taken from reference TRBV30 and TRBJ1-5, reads SQTIHQWPATLVQPVGSPLSLECTVEGTSNPNLYWYRQAAGRGLQLLFYSVGIGQISSEVPQNLSASRPQDRQFILSSKKLLLSDSGFYLCAWSRVGSNQPQHFGDGTRLSIL.

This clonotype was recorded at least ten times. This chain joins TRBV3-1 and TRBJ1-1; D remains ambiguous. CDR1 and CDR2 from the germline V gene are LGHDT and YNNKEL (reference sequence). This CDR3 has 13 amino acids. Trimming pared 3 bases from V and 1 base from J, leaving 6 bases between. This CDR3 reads CASSHLGNTEAFF. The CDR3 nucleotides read TGTGCCAGCAGCCACCTAGGGAACACTGAAGCTTTCTTT.

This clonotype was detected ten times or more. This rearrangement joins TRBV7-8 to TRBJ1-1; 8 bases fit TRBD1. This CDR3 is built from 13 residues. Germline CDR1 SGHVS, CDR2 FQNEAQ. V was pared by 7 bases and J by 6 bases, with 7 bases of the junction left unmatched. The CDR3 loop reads CASNPDRGPEAFF. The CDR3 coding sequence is TGTGCCAGCAACCCTGACAGGGGCCCTGAAGCTTTCTTT.

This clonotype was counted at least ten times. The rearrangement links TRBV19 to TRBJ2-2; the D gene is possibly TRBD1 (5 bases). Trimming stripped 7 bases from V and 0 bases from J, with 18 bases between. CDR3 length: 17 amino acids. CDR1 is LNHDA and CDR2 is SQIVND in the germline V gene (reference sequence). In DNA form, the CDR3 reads TGTGCCAGTACCCCGGACATTCAACTCGCGAACACCGGGGAGCTGTTTTTT. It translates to CASTPDIQLANTGELFF.

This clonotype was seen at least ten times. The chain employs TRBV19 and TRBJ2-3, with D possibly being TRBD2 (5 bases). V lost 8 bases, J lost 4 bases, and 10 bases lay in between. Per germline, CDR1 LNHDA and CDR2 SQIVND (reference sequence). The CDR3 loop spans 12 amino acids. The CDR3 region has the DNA TGTGCCAGTTCGCGCGGGCCAGATACGCAGTATTTT. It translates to CASSRGPDTQYF.

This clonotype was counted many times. CDR3 protein: CASSPRPTSGELFF. CDR3 in DNA: TGCGCCAGCAGCCCCCGACCCACCTCCGGGGAGCTGTTTTTT. The rearrangement links TRBV4-1 to TRBJ2-2; D not certain. V was shortened by 4 bases and J by 6 bases, with 12 bases between the two germline ends. CDR3 length: 14 residues. Germline CDR1 and CDR2: MGHRA and YSYEKL.

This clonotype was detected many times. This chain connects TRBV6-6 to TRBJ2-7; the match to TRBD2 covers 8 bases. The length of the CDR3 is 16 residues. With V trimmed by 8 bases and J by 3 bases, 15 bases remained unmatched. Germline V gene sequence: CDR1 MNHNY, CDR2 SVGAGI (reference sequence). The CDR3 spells CASGQSTRGGGYEQYF. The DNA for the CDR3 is TGTGCCAGCGGCCAAAGCACCCGGGGGGGAGGCTACGAGCAGTACTTC.

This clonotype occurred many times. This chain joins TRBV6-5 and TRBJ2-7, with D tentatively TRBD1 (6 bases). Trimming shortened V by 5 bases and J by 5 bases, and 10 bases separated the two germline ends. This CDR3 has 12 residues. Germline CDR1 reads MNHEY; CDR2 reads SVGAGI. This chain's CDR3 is CASSTTGNEQYF. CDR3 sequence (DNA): TGTGCCAGCAGTACGACAGGAAACGAGCAGTACTTC.